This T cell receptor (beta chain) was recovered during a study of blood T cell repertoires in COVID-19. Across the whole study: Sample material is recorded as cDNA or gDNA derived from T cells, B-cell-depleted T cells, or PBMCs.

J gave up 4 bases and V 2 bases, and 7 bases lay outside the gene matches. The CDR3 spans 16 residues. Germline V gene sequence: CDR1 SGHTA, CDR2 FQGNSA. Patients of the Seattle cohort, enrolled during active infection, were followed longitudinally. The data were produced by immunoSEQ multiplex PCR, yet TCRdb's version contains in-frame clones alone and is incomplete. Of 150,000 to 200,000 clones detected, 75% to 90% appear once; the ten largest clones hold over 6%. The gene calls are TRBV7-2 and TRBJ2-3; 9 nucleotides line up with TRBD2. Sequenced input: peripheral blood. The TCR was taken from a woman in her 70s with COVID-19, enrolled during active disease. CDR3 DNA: TGTGCCAGCAGCTTAATAGGCGGGAGGGGCGCAGATACGCAGTATTTT. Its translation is CASSLIGGRGADTQYF.